A single sample gave rise to the 2 T cell receptor beta chains below, sequenced in a study of Graves' ophthalmopathy and Graves' hyperthyroidism. The TCR beta CDR3 regions underwent amplification from RNA transcripts. HTBI primers were employed in first-round RT-PCR, then a second-round multiplex PCR followed. TCRdb called the multiplex PCR reads again in MiXCR, with one record for every CDR3 protein. The sample has a few hundred thousand distinct CDR3 sequences; about a sixth are singletons. Sequenced material: peripheral blood. All receptors derive from an adult woman with stable Graves' hyperthyroidism.

This clonotype was seen ten or more times. The CDR3 protein is CASSDSNRYTEAFF. The CDR3 nucleotides are TGTGCCAGCAGCGACTCCAACAGATACACTGAAGCTTTCTTT. This rearrangement joins TRBV11-2 to TRBJ1-1; no reliable D call. The CDR3 spans 14 residues. V shed 5 bases and J shed 3 bases, with 13 bases lying between them. Germline assignment: CDR1 SGHAT and CDR2 FQNNGV.

This clonotype was seen repeatedly, ten times or more. The V gene is TRBV9, the J gene TRBJ2-2, with D possibly being TRBD2 (5 bases). The V end was cut by 2 bases, the J end by 6 bases, with 14 bases between. The CDR3 spans 15 residues. Germline CDR1 is SGDLS and CDR2 is YYNGEE. The CDR3 DNA sequence: TGTGCCAGCAGCGTGCAGGACTTAGGTTCCGGGGAGCTGTTTTTT. Translation: CASSVQDLGSGELFF.